These 20 T cell receptor beta chains were all obtained from the same sample, sequenced in a study of T cell responses to AZD1222 COVID-19 vaccine. Only in-frame clones appear in the TCRdb table, and some are missing; sequencing was by immunoSEQ multiplex PCR. This sample has more than 150,000 clones; 85% to 95% occur once, and the top ten carry less than 11%. The sequencing here drew on peripheral blood, taken on day 0 of AZD1222 vaccination. The receptors originated from an adult in good health.

The chain recombines TRBV14 with TRBJ1-3, with D maybe TRBD1 (5 bases). Germline V CDR1 and CDR2: SGHDN, FVKESK. The CDR3 spans 15 residues. V was pared by 1 base and J by 3 bases, with 10 bases between. CDR3 DNA sequence: TGTGCCAGCAGCCAAGGCCAGGGTTTTGGAAACACCATATATTTT. It yields the protein CASSQGQGFGNTIYF.

This rearrangement joins TRBV10-3 to TRBJ1-1; a weak D match, TRBD1 (6 bases). Trimming shortened V by 2 bases and J by 3 bases, and 13 bases separated the two germline ends. Germline CDR1 ENHRY, CDR2 SYGVKD. The CDR3 spans 15 residues. This chain's CDR3 is CAISERTASYTEAFF. CDR3 sequence (DNA): TGTGCCATCAGTGAGCGGACAGCCTCTTACACTGAAGCTTTCTTT.

The chain has TRBV5-1 and TRBJ2-7; 8 bases fit TRBD2. With V trimmed by 4 bases and J by 1 base, 4 bases remained unmatched. Germline lookup yields CDR1 SGHRS and CDR2 YFSETQ. This CDR3 spans 14 amino acids. The CDR3 here is CASSARLASYEQYF. The CDR3 DNA reads TGCGCCAGCAGCGCCCGACTAGCGTCCTACGAGCAGTACTTC.

The rearrangement joins TRBV29-1 to TRBJ1-5; D is unresolved. The CDR3 runs to 12 residues. With 4 bases removed from V and 3 bases from J, the gap between germline ends came to 7 bases. CDR1 and CDR2 (germline): SQVTM, ANQGSEA. The chain's CDR3 is CSVAQPNQPQHF. For the CDR3, the DNA is TGCAGCGTTGCGCAGCCCAATCAGCCCCAGCATTTT.

CDR3 residues: CASSLDNGDTEAFF. CDR3 DNA: TGTGCCAGCAGCTTAGACAATGGAGACACTGAAGCTTTCTTT. The chain uses TRBV11-1 and TRBJ1-1; D call uncertain. The CDR3 is made up of 14 amino acids. From germline, CDR1 is SGHAT and CDR2 FQDESV (reference sequence). Trimming took 1 base from V and 3 from J, leaving 9 bases between them.

Details on this clone: An end of the junction does not agree with germline; a read error may underlie this. J is TRBJ2-3 and V is TRBV7-7; D is undetermined. There are 14 residues in the CDR3. Germline CDR1 is SSHAT and CDR2 is FNYEAQ (reference sequence). CDR3 amino acids: CASSLGSGGDTQYF. The CDR3 DNA reads TGTGCTAGCAGCTTAGGAAGTGGTGGCGATACGCAGTATTTT.

The chain links TRBV9 to TRBJ2-2, with D possibly being TRBD1 or TRBD2 (5 bases each). The CDR3 runs to 16 residues. V dropped 7 bases and J dropped 5 bases, with 21 bases sitting between them. The V gene's germline CDR1 is SGDLS and CDR2 YYNGEE. The CDR3 nucleotides read TGTGCCAGCGGGGGAAGGGATTGGTTTGGGACCGGGGAGCTGTTTTTT. Translation gives CASGGRDWFGTGELFF.

The chain links TRBV19 to TRBJ1-1; D is possibly TRBD1 (5 bases). The CDR3 extends over 16 amino acids. The germline V gene has CDR1 LNHDA and CDR2 SQIVND (reference sequence). Deletions cut 1 base from V and 0 bases from J, with 12 bases between. CDR3 sequence reads: CASSIGVPGMNTEAFF. The CDR3, as DNA: TGTGCCAGTAGTATAGGTGTCCCAGGGATGAACACTGAAGCTTTCTTT.

The DNA for the CDR3 is TGTGCCAGCAGCTTAGGGACTAGCCCGTGGGAGCAGTACTTC. It codes for CASSLGTSPWEQYF. The chain carries TRBV7-2 and TRBJ2-7; 8 nucleotides agree with TRBD2. The CDR3 extends over 14 amino acids. The germline gives CDR1 SGHTA, CDR2 FQGNSA. V shed 1 base, J shed 7 bases, and the junction held 6 bases outside the gene matches.

The gene calls are TRBV7-9 and TRBJ2-5; no firm D call. This CDR3 has 13 residues. V gave up 3 bases and J gave up 5 bases, with 10 bases separating them. The germline V gene encodes CDR1 SEHNR and CDR2 FQNEAQ (reference sequence). The CDR3, as DNA: TGTGCCAGCAGCTTCCCCTTAATCGAGACCCAGTACTTC. Amino acid sequence: CASSFPLIETQYF.

This chain uses TRBV7-3 with TRBJ2-3; 12 positions agree with TRBD2. CDR3 length equals 16 residues. The J segment lost 4 bases and the V segment lost 4 bases, leaving 6 bases of the junction unmatched. The V gene's germline CDR1 is SGHTA and CDR2 FQGTGA. The CDR3 reads CASSSGLAGSSDTQYF. The CDR3 nucleotides read TGTGCCAGCAGCTCGGGACTAGCGGGCTCCTCAGATACGCAGTATTTT.

This rearrangement joins TRBV5-6 to TRBJ1-2; D remains unclear. CDR1 is SGHDT, CDR2 YYEEEE, per germline. This CDR3 has 13 amino acids. V lost 0 bases and J 8 bases, leaving 11 bases between the germline ends. In DNA form, the CDR3 reads TGTGCCAGCAGCTTGGGGAGGAGGGCCGGCTACACCTTC. Translated, it gives CASSLGRRAGYTF.

This sequence joins TRBV6-5 and TRBJ2-2; no clear D. Germline V lookup: CDR1 MNHEY, CDR2 SVGAGI. This CDR3 region has 12 residues. V was clipped by 6 bases and J by 6 bases, with 8 bases between them. CDR3 residues: CASSPMAGELFF. CDR3 nucleotide sequence: TGTGCCAGCAGCCCCATGGCCGGGGAGCTGTTTTTT.

This chain joins TRBV5-1 and TRBJ1-1, with D possibly matching TRBD1 (5 bases). Germline CDR1 SGHRS, CDR2 YFSETQ. The length of the CDR3 is 14 residues. The V end lost 4 bases, the J end lost 2 bases, and 12 bases lay between the germline ends. The CDR3 loop reads CASSPDIPNTEAFF. CDR3 in DNA: TGCGCCAGCAGCCCGGACATACCTAACACTGAAGCTTTCTTT.

The chain joins TRBV2 to TRBJ2-2; 9 bases are a match to TRBD2. This CDR3 comprises 16 residues. The V gene's germline CDR1 is SNHLY and CDR2 FYNNEI. J gave up 0 bases and V 7 bases, and 6 bases lay outside the gene matches. The CDR3 protein is CASTERGAANTGELFF. Written as DNA, the CDR3 is TGTGCCAGCACGGAGCGGGGGGCGGCGAACACCGGGGAGCTGTTTTTT.

The gene calls are TRBV12-5 and TRBJ2-7, with a tentative D call TRBD2 (6 bases). The CDR3 is 17 residues long. V gave up 1 base and J gave up 0 bases, with 16 bases separating them. Germline V gene sequence: CDR1 LGHNT, CDR2 FRNRAP. CDR3 DNA: TGTGCTAGTGGTTTGGACAAACTAGCAAAACACTCCTACGAGCAGTACTTC. Protein: CASGLDKLAKHSYEQYF.

The chain links TRBV7-9 to TRBJ1-1, with D possibly matching TRBD1 (5 bases). CDR3 size: 15 residues. Germline lookup yields CDR1 SEHNR and CDR2 FQNEAQ (reference sequence). V lost 5 bases and J lost 4, with 17 bases in between. CDR3 coding DNA: TGTGCCAGCAGCCCAGAGGGGTTAAGTGGCACTGAAGCTTTCTTT. Encoded protein: CASSPEGLSGTEAFF.

This chain connects TRBV19 to TRBJ1-4; 9 nucleotides agree with TRBD1. V shed 6 bases, J shed 3 bases, and the junction held 5 bases outside the gene matches. The germline V gene encodes CDR1 LNHDA and CDR2 SQIVND (reference sequence). The CDR3 is made up of 15 amino acids. In DNA form, the CDR3 reads TGTGCCAGTAGACGACAGGGGGGAGCTAATGAAAAACTGTTTTTT. It yields the protein CASRRQGGANEKLFF. Full variable domain (outside the CDR3, taken from reference TRBV19 and TRBJ1-4): DGGITQSPKYLFRKEGQNVTLSCEQNLNHDAMYWYRQDPGQGLRLIYYSQIVNDFQKGDIAEGYSVSREKKESFPLTVTSAQKNPTAFYLCASRRQGGANEKLFFGSGTQLSVL.

This rearrangement joins TRBV3-1 (or the pseudogene TRBV3-2) to TRBJ2-7; a possible D gene is TRBD2 (6 bases). Germline CDR1 and CDR2: LGHDT and YNNKEL (reference sequence). This CDR3 contains 14 residues. V lost 0 bases and J 1 base, leaving 7 bases between the germline ends. For the CDR3, the DNA is TGTGCCAGCAGCCAAGACCTAGCGTCCTACGAGCAGTACTTC. This gives the protein CASSQDLASYEQYF.

This chain connects TRBV4-3 to TRBJ1-1; TRBD1 might be the D (5 bases). This CDR3 has 14 residues. Between the trimmed V and J ends, which lost 3 bases and 0 bases, there was a span of 8 bases. Germline lookup yields CDR1 LGHNA and CDR2 YSLEER. The CDR3 here is CASSQQGLNTEAFF. CDR3 coding DNA: TGCGCCAGCAGCCAGCAGGGTTTGAACACTGAAGCTTTCTTT.